These T cell receptor beta chains were read from a single sample in a study of cytomegalovirus exposure and HLA in healthy donors. TCRdb's copy holds only in-frame clones and misses some; the assay was immunoSEQ multiplex PCR. The table includes 250,000 or so clones, about nine tenths detected once. The material sequenced was PBMCs. These TCRs come from a girl aged 2-9 years in good health and CMV-seronegative. Both conserved end residues are part of each CDR3. D genes are given only for firm matches. Clone size, where shown, is once, few, many, or a class for clones that have expanded.

d_gene,abundance,v_gene,len,j_gene,CDR3nt,CDR3aa
.,once,TRBV2,13,TRBJ1-5,TGTGCCAGCAGTGAGTCAGGGGATCAGCCCCAGCATTTT,CASSESGDQPQHF
TRBD1,.,TRBV6-5,14,TRBJ2-2,TGTGCCAGCACGGGACAGGCGAACACCGGGGAGCTGTTTTTT,CASTGQANTGELFF
TRBD2,.,TRBV7-2,16,TRBJ2-5,TGTGCCAGTCTGGAATGGACTAGCGGGAGGGGGGAGACCCAGTACTTC,CASLEWTSGRGETQYF
TRBD2,.,TRBV27,14,TRBJ2-7,TGTGCCAGCAGGGGGGGGTTAAGTTTCGACGAGCAGTACTTC,CASRGGLSFDEQYF
.,.,TRBV7-9,13,TRBJ1-5,TGTGCCAGCAGCTCCCAGGAAAATCAGCCCCAGCATTTT,CASSSQENQPQHF
TRBD2,.,TRBV5-4,16,TRBJ2-5,TGTGCCAGCAGCCAACTGACTAGCGGGAGAGCAGAGACCCAGTACTTC,CASSQLTSGRAETQYF
.,.,TRBV30,15,TRBJ1-2,TGTGCCTGGAGTCCGGGGAAAGTTTTTAACTATGGCTACACCTTC,CAWSPGKVFNYGYTF
.,.,TRBV15,17,TRBJ1-1,TGTGCCACCAGCAGAGACTGGCCAGGTCTCATGAACACTGAAGCTTTCTTT,CATSRDWPGLMNTEAFF
.,once,TRBV7-9,17,TRBJ1-6,TGTGCCAGCAGCCAATGGGCAGGCGGGGGATATAATTCACCCCTCCACTTT,CASSQWAGGGYNSPLHF
.,.,TRBV5-1,15,TRBJ1-1,TGCGCCAGCAGCTTGGGTCTCACAGGGTCCACTGAAGCTTTCTTT,CASSLGLTGSTEAFF
TRBD2,.,TRBV9,14,TRBJ2-7,TGTGCCAGCAGCGACAGCGGGAAGAGTTACGAGCAGTACTTC,CASSDSGKSYEQYF
.,.,TRBV18,14,TRBJ2-7,TGTGCCAGCTCACCACAAAGGGGGGGGGACGAGCAGTACTTC,CASSPQRGGDEQYF
.,.,TRBV2,11,TRBJ1-2,TGTGCCAGCAGAAGCTCCGATGGCTACACCTTC,CASRSSDGYTF
.,.,TRBV6-1,13,TRBJ2-7,TGTGCCAGCAGTCTACAGTTTAACTACGAGCAGTACTTC,CASSLQFNYEQYF
.,once,TRBV6-1,13,TRBJ2-1,TGTGCCAGCAGTGGGACGGGGATCAATGAGCAGTTCTTC,CASSGTGINEQFF
TRBD2,.,TRBV29-1,15,TRBJ2-1,TGCAGCGTTGACGGGACTAGCGGGAATGGGAATGAGCAGTTCTTC,CSVDGTSGNGNEQFF
TRBD1,.,TRBV5-6,16,TRBJ1-2,TGTGCCAGCAGCATTAATTGGACAGGGGAAAAGGATGGCTACACCTTC,CASSINWTGEKDGYTF
TRBD2,.,TRBV13,16,TRBJ2-3,TGTGCCAGCAGCTCATGGGGCGGGGGGCACACAGATACGCAGTATTTT,CASSSWGGGHTDTQYF
TRBD1,.,TRBV11-2,15,TRBJ2-5,TGTGCCAGCAGCCCCCCAGACAGGGGGGTAGAGACCCAGTACTTC,CASSPPDRGVETQYF
.,once,TRBV7-2,15,TRBJ1-4,TGTGCCAGCAGCTTTCGTAGGGGGTTTAATGAAAAACTGTTTTTT,CASSFRRGFNEKLFF
TRBD1,.,TRBV7-2,15,TRBJ1-3,TGTGCCAGCAGCGTGACAGGGTCCTCTGGAAACACCATATATTTT,CASSVTGSSGNTIYF
TRBD1,.,TRBV7-9,15,TRBJ2-7,TGTGCCAGCAGCTTAGTGGGGACAGGGACCTACGAGCAGTACTTC,CASSLVGTGTYEQYF
TRBD1,once,TRBV19,14,TRBJ2-7,TGTGCCAGTAGTCCTGGGGACAGGGCTGATGAGCAGTACTTC,CASSPGDRADEQYF
TRBD2,.,TRBV7-8,17,TRBJ2-1,TGTGCCAGCAGCTCCTCGATCCTCGGGACTAGTATGAATGAGCAGTTCTTC,CASSSSILGTSMNEQFF
.,.,TRBV7-9,12,TRBJ1-5,TGTGCCAGCAGTCAAAGCGGGCAGCCCCAGCATTTT,CASSQSGQPQHF
.,once,TRBV7-2,11,TRBJ1-1,TGTGCCAGCAGCTTAACTACCGAAGCTTTCTTT,CASSLTTEAFF
.,once,TRBV2,15,TRBJ2-1,TGTGCCAGCAGTGATACGGGAGTGGGATACAATGAGCAGTTCTTC,CASSDTGVGYNEQFF
.,.,TRBV27,16,TRBJ2-7,TGTGCCAGCAGTTTATCGGCTGGAAAGGGGACCTACGAGCAGTACTTC,CASSLSAGKGTYEQYF
TRBD1,.,TRBV5-4,17,TRBJ2-5,TGTGCCAGCAGCGGGGGGCAATACAGGGGGCTCCAAGAGACCCAGTACTTC,CASSGGQYRGLQETQYF
.,.,TRBV6-5,14,TRBJ1-1,TGTGCCAAGGTGGACCGGGGGGAGAACACTGAAGCTTTCTTT,CAKVDRGENTEAFF
TRBD1,.,TRBV7-6,21,TRBJ1-4,TGTGCCAGCAGCCCTAAATGGGGAGGGACAGGGACGGGAGCAGCTAATGAAAAACTGTTTTTT,CASSPKWGGTGTGAANEKLFF
.,.,TRBV7-9,15,TRBJ1-6,TGTGCCAGCAGCTTAGGCACGGTTTATAATTCACCCCTCCACTTT,CASSLGTVYNSPLHF
.,.,TRBV19,15,TRBJ2-3,TGTGCCACCCGAATAGGACGGTTAGGAGGAGATACGCAGTATTTT,CATRIGRLGGDTQYF
.,.,TRBV7-2,14,TRBJ2-5,TGTGCCAGCAGCTTAGCACCCCCCAGGGGGACCCAGTACTTC,CASSLAPPRGTQYF
TRBD1,.,TRBV9,15,TRBJ1-2,TGTGCCAGCAGCGTAGAAGGGACAGGGACTGATGGCTACACCTTC,CASSVEGTGTDGYTF
TRBD1,.,TRBV5-1,14,TRBJ1-1,TGCGCCAGCAGCATTGAGACAGGGACCCCTGAAGCTTTCTTT,CASSIETGTPEAFF
.,.,TRBV9,14,TRBJ2-1,TGTGCCAGCAGCGTTGAAGGGACTCGTGATGAGCAGTTCTTC,CASSVEGTRDEQFF
TRBD1,.,TRBV9,14,TRBJ1-4,TGTGCCAGCAGCTTTGGACAGGGGGCGGAAAAACTGTTTTTT,CASSFGQGAEKLFF
.,once,TRBV2,11,TRBJ1-4,TGTGCCAGCGCAGGGAGGGAAAAACTGTTTTTT,CASAGREKLFF
TRBD2,.,TRBV27,16,TRBJ2-5,TGTGCCAGCAGTCCCGGACGGACTAGCGGCCAAGAGACCCAGTACTTC,CASSPGRTSGQETQYF
TRBD2,once,TRBV4-2,18,TRBJ2-1,TGTGCCAGCAGCCAAGATCTGGGGACTAGTACCAGTCGTAATGAGCAGTTCTTC,CASSQDLGTSTSRNEQFF
.,.,TRBV4-1,16,TRBJ2-5,TGCGCCAGCAGCCAAGAAAGGAGGGGGCAGCAAGAGACCCAGTACTTC,CASSQERRGQQETQYF
.,.,TRBV30,14,TRBJ2-5,TGTGCCTGGAGTGTAGGGGGGGTTCAAGAGACCCAGTACTTC,CAWSVGGVQETQYF